Shown below are 25 T cell receptor beta chains from a single sample sequenced in a study of cytomegalovirus exposure and HLA in healthy donors (dated by TCRdb to the late 2010s). The library was prepared using the immunoSEQ multiplex PCR assay. For the multiplex PCR, a mixture combining 60 forward primers for TCR Vbeta segments and 13 reverse primers for TCR Jbeta segments was used. The clones in this table, taken by TCRdb from immuneACCESS, are in-frame only. Not every clone is retained; where verified, under half of the shortfall comes from an unresolved V gene, and the cause of the rest is unknown. The table for this sample lists some 140,000 clones; approximately 79% of them were counted only once. The ten largest clonotypes hold about 6.8% of the sample. The sequenced material came from PBMCs. These receptors originate from a man aged 35-49 years in good health and CMV-seropositive.

The chain joins TRBV11-2 to TRBJ1-1; 7 nucleotides line up with TRBD1. V lost 5 bases, J lost 0 bases, and 3 bases stayed unmatched. Germline V lookup: CDR1 SGHAT, CDR2 FQNNGV. The CDR3 runs 14 residues. This CDR3 is CASSQGQVNTEAFF. The CDR3 DNA reads TGTGCCAGCAGCCAAGGACAGGTGAACACTGAAGCTTTCTTT. The variable domain in full, with the rest retrieved from reference TRBV11-2 and TRBJ1-1, is EAGVAQSPRYKIIEKRQSVAFWCNPISGHATLYWYQQILGQGPKLLIQFQNNGVVDDSQLPKDRFSAERLKGVDSTLKIQPAKLEDSAVYLCASSQGQVNTEAFFGQGTRLTVV.

Comments on this clone: No DNA is shown, since the ends of the CDR3 on it are uncertain; the CDR3 is the one TCRdb lists. This chain uses TRBV7-8 with TRBJ2-2; TRBD2, the table's D call, lacks a check against the DNA. Germline lookup yields CDR1 SGHVS and CDR2 FQNEAQ. The CDR3 is 17 residues long, counting both termini. This chain's CDR3 is CASSLVQRDLRAGELFF.

The chain uses TRBV5-4 and TRBJ1-1, with D hard to call. Germline lookup yields CDR1 SGHNT and CDR2 YYREEE (reference sequence). This CDR3 contains 14 residues. V gave up 3 bases and J gave up 5 bases, with 14 bases separating them. CDR3 bases: TGTGCCAGCAGCTCACCCGGGTCTAGGACTGAAGCTTTCTTT. Its protein product is CASSSPGSRTEAFF.

The rearrangement uses TRBV9 and TRBJ1-6, with D unclear. Germline V gene data show CDR1 as SGDLS and CDR2 as YYNGEE. Trimming stripped 4 bases from V and 11 bases from J, with 19 bases between. This CDR3 contains 15 residues. The CDR3 nucleotides are TGTGCCAGCAGCCCCGGGGTCACTTTGGCTACACCCCTCCACTTT. Translating gives CASSPGVTLATPLHF.

The J gene is TRBJ1-5, the V gene TRBV4-1; TRBD1 agrees at 10 bases. Unmatched junction bases numbered 7, after V lost 2 bases and J lost 6 bases. This CDR3 has 16 amino acids. Germline CDR1 is MGHRA and CDR2 is YSYEKL. The CDR3 sequence: CASSQLGTGVFQPQHF. The CDR3 nucleotides read TGCGCCAGCAGCCAACTCGGGACAGGGGTCTTTCAGCCCCAGCATTTT.

This rearrangement joins TRBV10-3 to TRBJ2-7; 7 bases match TRBD1. Germline lookup yields CDR1 ENHRY and CDR2 SYGVKD. The CDR3 spans 15 residues. V shed 3 bases and J 4 bases; nucleotides not matched to a gene: 9. The CDR3 protein is CAISDLTGAAYEQYF. CDR3 DNA sequence: TGTGCCATCAGTGACCTTACAGGGGCAGCATACGAGCAGTACTTC.

This chain links TRBV10-2 with TRBJ2-5; 7 positions match TRBD1. Germline CDR1 and CDR2: WSHSY and SAAADI. This CDR3 is built from 17 residues. The J segment lost 4 bases and the V segment lost 2 bases, leaving 13 bases of the junction unmatched. This CDR3 is CASSEPRDRVKSETQYF. The CDR3 bases are TGCGCCAGCAGTGAGCCTAGAGACAGGGTCAAATCAGAGACCCAGTACTTC.

This clone was detected a few times. The rearrangement uses TRBV30 and TRBJ1-4; D is unresolved. Trimming cost V 0 bases and J 7 bases, with 9 bases left between them. Germline CDR1 reads GTSNPN; CDR2 reads SVGIG (reference sequence). The CDR3 sequence is 13 residues long. The CDR3 loop is CAWSVGPGEKLFF. The CDR3 DNA is TGTGCCTGGAGTGTAGGTCCGGGTGAAAAACTGTTTTTT.

The rearrangement links TRBV6-1 to TRBJ2-7; 15 positions agree with TRBD2. The CDR3 has 15 amino acids. Trimming cost V 6 bases and J 6 bases; bases outside gene matches: 6. Germline V lookup: CDR1 MNHNS, CDR2 SASEGT. CDR3 sequence (DNA): TGTGCCAGCAGAACAGCGGGACTAGCGGGGGGCGAGCAGTACTTC. Its protein product is CASRTAGLAGGEQYF.

V is TRBV6-1 and J is TRBJ2-5, with 9 bases aligning to TRBD1. Per germline, CDR1 MNHNS and CDR2 SASEGT. The CDR3 has 17 amino acids. With V trimmed by 0 bases and J by 4 bases, 9 bases remained unmatched. This CDR3 reads CASSEARGNRGRETQYF. In DNA form, the CDR3 reads TGTGCCAGCAGTGAAGCTAGGGGGAACAGGGGGCGAGAGACCCAGTACTTC.

This sequence joins TRBV5-4 and TRBJ2-7; D might be TRBD2 (5 bases). This CDR3 has 12 residues. Germline V gene lookup returns CDR1 SGHNT and CDR2 YYREEE (reference sequence). Trimming cost V 5 bases and J 2 bases, with 8 bases left between them. The CDR3 loop reads CASSIGAYEQYF. DNA for the CDR3: TGTGCCAGCAGTATCGGGGCCTACGAGCAGTACTTC.

The chain is built from TRBV5-1 and TRBJ2-7; D perhaps matches TRBD2 (5 bases). Trimming took off 2 bases at V and 0 bases at J, with 9 bases between the two ends. The CDR3 length is 14 residues. Germline CDR1 is SGHRS and CDR2 is YFSETQ. Here the CDR3 DNA reads TGCGCCAGCAGCTTCGGACTGCTCTCCTACGAGCAGTACTTC. It specifies CASSFGLLSYEQYF.

CDR3 bases: TGTGCCAGCGGACTGCGAGAGGGAGATACGCAGTATTTT. This codes for CASGLREGDTQYF. The rearrangement joins TRBV7-3 to TRBJ2-3; tentative D call: TRBD2 (5 bases). From germline, CDR1 is SGHTA and CDR2 FQGTGA. V was clipped by 8 bases and J by 5 bases, with 14 bases between them. The CDR3 is 13 amino acids.

This sequence joins TRBV18 and TRBJ1-1; possible D gene TRBD1, 6 bases. V was shortened by 6 bases and J by 5 bases, with 16 bases between the two germline ends. CDR3 length: 14 residues. Germline loops: CDR1 KGHSH, CDR2 LQKENI. CDR3: CASSQGQLGTEAFF. The CDR3 nucleotides read TGTGCCAGCTCTCAAGGACAGTTGGGGACTGAAGCTTTCTTT.

V gene TRBV5-1 combines with J gene TRBJ2-1, with D maybe TRBD2 (6 bases). The CDR3 loop spans 15 amino acids. Between the trimmed V and J ends, which lost 0 bases and 5 bases, there was a span of 12 bases. CDR1 and CDR2 from the germline V gene are SGHRS and YFSETQ. The CDR3 nucleotides are TGCGCCAGCAGCTTGGAAGGCGGGACTCACAATGAGCAGTTCTTC. It is translated as CASSLEGGTHNEQFF.

This chain joins TRBV18 and TRBJ1-4; D gene unclear. With 6 bases removed from V and 4 bases from J, the gap between germline ends came to 12 bases. This CDR3 spans 14 amino acids. Germline V CDR1 and CDR2: KGHSH, LQKENI. For the CDR3, the DNA is TGTGCCAGCTCTCCGGGGAGATTTAATGAAAAACTGTTTTTT. Residues: CASSPGRFNEKLFF.

V is TRBV30 and J is TRBJ1-6, with 11 bases that match TRBD1. Germline values: CDR1 GTSNPN, CDR2 SVGIG (reference sequence). The V segment lost 5 bases and the J segment 6 bases; nucleotides outside the gene matches: 3. This CDR3 is built from 14 residues. The CDR3 DNA sequence: TGTGCCTGGGGACAGGGGGCCGGTAATTCACCCCTCCACTTT. Translation: CAWGQGAGNSPLHF.

The CDR3 region has the DNA TGCGCCAGCAGCTTGTCGGGGTTGGAAAAACTGTTTTTT. Translation: CASSLSGLEKLFF. The chain carries TRBV5-1 and TRBJ1-4; D is ambiguous. CDR3 length: 13 residues. V gave up 1 base and J gave up 8 bases, with 9 bases separating them. Germline CDR1 and CDR2: SGHRS and YFSETQ.

The chain uses TRBV9 and TRBJ2-3; 7 nucleotides line up with TRBD1. J lost 2 bases, V lost 4 bases, and 4 bases had no gene match. The CDR3 is made up of 14 amino acids. The V gene's germline CDR1 is SGDLS and CDR2 YYNGEE. CDR3 in amino acids: CASSPGTATDTQYF. The CDR3 DNA sequence: TGTGCCAGCAGCCCTGGGACAGCCACAGATACGCAGTATTTT.

The rearrangement links TRBV6-1 to TRBJ1-1; possible D gene TRBD1, 5 bases. Per germline, CDR1 MNHNS and CDR2 SASEGT. CDR3 length equals 14 residues. V was clipped by 7 bases and J by 11 bases, with 23 bases between them. In DNA form, the CDR3 reads TGTGCCAGCACCAGGCGGGGACTCGAAAGCACGGCTTTCTTT. As protein: CASTRRGLESTAFF.

This clone has only a few counts. V is TRBV5-4 and J is TRBJ2-7; 8 nucleotides line up with TRBD1. V lost 4 bases, J lost 5 bases, and 8 bases stayed unmatched. Looked up from germline, CDR1 is SGHNT and CDR2 is YYREEE (reference sequence). This CDR3 comprises 14 residues. The CDR3 loop is CASSPTGVGHEQYF. The DNA of the CDR3 is TGTGCCAGCAGCCCGACAGGGGTCGGGCACGAGCAGTACTTC.

The V gene is TRBV11-2, the J gene TRBJ2-3; the match to TRBD2 covers 9 bases. The V gene end was trimmed by 0 bases and the J gene end by 11 bases; junction bases not matched to a gene: 3. Per the germline V gene, CDR1 is SGHAT and CDR2 is FQNNGV. This CDR3 has 13 residues. The CDR3 is CASSLDRRGGQYF. Written as DNA, the CDR3 is TGTGCCAGCAGCTTAGACCGGCGGGGGGGGCAGTATTTT.

The rearrangement joins TRBV30 to TRBJ2-7; TRBD1 agrees at 7 bases. Trimming cost V 2 bases and J 6 bases; bases outside gene matches: 7. This CDR3 spans 13 amino acids. Germline V gene sequence: CDR1 GTSNPN, CDR2 SVGIG (reference sequence). The CDR3: CAWSPDWDSEQYF. The CDR3 nucleotides are TGTGCCTGGAGTCCAGATTGGGACAGCGAGCAGTACTTC. The full variable domain, in which reference TRBV30 and TRBJ2-7 provide the parts outside the CDR3, is SQTIHQWPATLVQPVGSPLSLECTVEGTSNPNLYWYRQAAGRGLQLLFYSVGIGQISSEVPQNLSASRPQDRQFILSSKKLLLSDSGFYLCAWSPDWDSEQYFGPGTRLTVT.

Only a few counts were recorded for this clone. The CDR3 coding sequence is TGTGCCAGCAGTCCGTCGACTAGCCCGACCTACGAGCAGTACTTC. Residues: CASSPSTSPTYEQYF. This chain connects TRBV27 to TRBJ2-7; the match to TRBD2 covers 7 bases. This CDR3 is 15 amino acids long. V lost 5 bases, J lost 2 bases, and 9 bases stayed unmatched. CDR1 and CDR2 from the germline V gene are MNHEY and SMNVEV (reference sequence).

This chain joins TRBV5-6 and TRBJ2-1; 13 bases are a match to TRBD2. J was trimmed by 4 bases and V by 4 bases; bases with no gene match: 2. CDR1 is SGHDT and CDR2 is YYEEEE in the germline V gene. The CDR3 covers 15 residues. CDR3: CASSQGLAGYNEQFF. CDR3 bases: TGTGCCAGCAGCCAGGGACTAGCGGGGTACAATGAGCAGTTCTTC. The variable domain in full, completed from reference TRBV5-6 and TRBJ2-1, reads DAGVTQSPTHLIKTRGQQVTLRCSPKSGHDTVSWYQQALGQGPQFIFQYYEEEERQRGNFPDRFSGHQFPNYSSELNVNALLLGDSALYLCASSQGLAGYNEQFFGPGTRLTVL.